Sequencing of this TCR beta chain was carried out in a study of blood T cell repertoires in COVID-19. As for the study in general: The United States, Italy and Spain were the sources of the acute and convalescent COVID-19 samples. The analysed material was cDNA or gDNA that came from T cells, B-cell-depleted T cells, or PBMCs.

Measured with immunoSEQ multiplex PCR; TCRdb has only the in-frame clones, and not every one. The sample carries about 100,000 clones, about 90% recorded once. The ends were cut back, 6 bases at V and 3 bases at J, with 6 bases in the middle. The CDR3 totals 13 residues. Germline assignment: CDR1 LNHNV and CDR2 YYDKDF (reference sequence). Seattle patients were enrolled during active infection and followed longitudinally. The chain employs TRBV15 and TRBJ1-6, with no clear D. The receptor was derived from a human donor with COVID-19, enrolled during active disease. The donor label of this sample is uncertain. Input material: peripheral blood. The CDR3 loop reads CATRAYYNSPLHF. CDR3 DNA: TGTGCCACCAGGGCTTACTATAATTCACCCCTCCACTTT.